Here is one T cell receptor beta chain with its context. The data are from a study of blood T cell repertoires in COVID-19. Overall study: Sites in the United States, Italy and Spain provided acute and convalescent COVID-19 samples. T cells, B-cell-depleted T cells, or PBMCs supplied cDNA or gDNA.

In the study's own analysis: Reference gene primer amplification gave estimated nucleated cell counts. Generated by immunoSEQ multiplex PCR, the TCRdb table keeps only in-frame clones and is missing some. That table furnishes V, J and clone size, whereas the DNA furnished D and trimming. The data hold 100,000 to 150,000 clones, with around 80% observed a single time. With 6 bases removed from V and 0 bases from J, the gap between germline ends came to 13 bases. Germline V gene data show CDR1 as LGHDT and CDR2 as YNNKEL (reference sequence). This CDR3 contains 15 residues. The genes are TRBV3-1 (or the pseudogene TRBV3-2) and TRBJ2-3; TRBD2 might be the D (5 bases). The source of this sequence is a woman in her forties or fifties with acute or convalescent COVID-19. Sequencing input: peripheral blood. CDR3: CASRPSRESTDTQYF. The CDR3 DNA is TGTGCCAGCAGACCCTCAAGGGAGAGCACAGATACGCAGTATTTT.